One sample yielded the 6 T cell receptor beta chains listed below, sequenced in a study of blood T cell repertoires in COVID-19. Sequencing was performed with immunoSEQ multiplex PCR; in TCRdb, only in-frame clones are kept and a portion is missing. The data hold approximately 190,000 clones, with around four fifths observed a single time. Sequenced: peripheral blood. The receptors come from a human donor with acute or convalescent COVID-19. The donor label of this sample is uncertain.

This clone showed up just once. The chain carries TRBV7-3 and TRBJ2-7; D might be TRBD2 (6 bases). CDR1 is SGHTA, CDR2 FQGTGA, per germline. The CDR3 has 14 amino acids. V was trimmed by 2 bases and J by 0 bases, leaving 8 bases between them. The CDR3 nucleotides read TGTGCCAGCAGCTTAGGCGGGAACTCCTACGAGCAGTACTTC. Protein: CASSLGGNSYEQYF.

The chain couples TRBV5-1 to TRBJ1-3; tentative D call: TRBD1 (5 bases). The CDR3 contains 16 residues. CDR1 and CDR2 (germline): SGHRS, YFSETQ. V lost 0 bases and J 0 bases, leaving 10 bases between the germline ends. The CDR3 DNA follows: TGCGCCAGCAGCTTGGCGGGGGAGAGCTCTGGAAACACCATATATTTT. It is translated as CASSLAGESSGNTIYF.

The chain is built from TRBV2 and TRBJ2-5, with 8 bases matching TRBD2. Germline V gene lookup returns CDR1 SNHLY and CDR2 FYNNEI. The CDR3 covers 14 residues. Trimming took 4 bases from V and 1 from J; bases not matched to a gene: 2. The CDR3 sequence is CASSGGLAQETQYF. CDR3 bases: TGTGCCAGCAGTGGCGGACTAGCCCAAGAGACCCAGTACTTC.

Points on this clone: Other DNA sequences in the sample encode the same CDR3. The chain uses TRBV11-2 and TRBJ1-2; 7 nucleotides align to TRBD1. V was pared by 4 bases and J by 3 bases, with 5 bases of the junction left unmatched. The CDR3 length is 14 residues. Germline V lookup: CDR1 SGHAT, CDR2 FQNNGV. CDR3 coding DNA: TGTGCCAGCAGCTCAGGGGGGACCCACTATGGCTACACCTTC. Translated, it gives CASSSGGTHYGYTF. Looking up the rest from reference TRBV11-2 and TRBJ1-2 gives the full variable domain: EAGVAQSPRYKIIEKRQSVAFWCNPISGHATLYWYQQILGQGPKLLIQFQNNGVVDDSQLPKDRFSAERLKGVDSTLKIQPAKLEDSAVYLCASSSGGTHYGYTFGSGTRLTVV.

J is TRBJ1-2 and V is TRBV5-5; 8 bases match TRBD1. The V gene's germline CDR1 is SGHKS and CDR2 YYEKEE (reference sequence). The CDR3 runs 14 residues. J lost 2 bases, V lost 0 bases, and 0 bases had no gene match. The CDR3 bases are TGTGCCAGCAGCTTGGGGACAGGGAACTATGGCTACACCTTC. Protein: CASSLGTGNYGYTF. The whole variable domain, filled in from reference TRBV5-5 and TRBJ1-2, reads DAGVTQSPTHLIKTRGQQVTLRCSPISGHKSVSWYQQVLGQGPQFIFQYYEKEERGRGNFPDRFSARQFPNYSSELNVNALLLGDSALYLCASSLGTGNYGYTFGSGTRLTVV.

The table lists this clone with a count of one. This chain joins TRBV18 and TRBJ2-1; D is perhaps TRBD1 (5 bases). The CDR3 is made up of 13 amino acids. Germline values: CDR1 KGHSH, CDR2 LQKENI. The germline V and J ends were trimmed by 3 bases and 5 bases, with 8 bases remaining between them. The CDR3 here is CASSPGQDNEQFF. The CDR3 DNA sequence: TGTGCCAGCTCACCGGGGCAGGACAATGAGCAGTTCTTC.